The clone carrying this T cell receptor (beta chain) appeared a single time. Antigen specificity is unknown. CDR3 length: 19 residues. The V and J ends lost 5 bases and 0 bases, in that order; junction bases with no gene match: 8. The germline V gene has CDR1 SGHTA and CDR2 FQGTGA. This sample was included in a study of cytomegalovirus exposure and HLA in healthy donors. Overall study findings and caveats: The study assumed roughly uniform donor sequencing depth for presence/absence analyses. A previous analysis found most TCR beta V segments productive roughly 90% or roughly 30% of the time.

The PCR had 60 Vbeta and 13 Jbeta primers. Repertoires were generated with immunoSEQ multiplex PCR, while TCRdb's copy carries only in-frame clones and drops some. Found here are about 160,000 clones, more than 70% of them singletons; the top ten hold around 0.93%. This sequence originates from a man aged 25 to 45 in good health and CMV-seronegative. This rearrangement joins TRBV7-3 to TRBJ2-1; 15 bases fit TRBD2. The sample was PBMCs. DNA of the CDR3: TGTGCCAGCAGCCCTTTCCCGGGACTAGCGGGAGGCTCCTACAATGAGCAGTTCTTC. Its translation is CASSPFPGLAGGSYNEQFF.